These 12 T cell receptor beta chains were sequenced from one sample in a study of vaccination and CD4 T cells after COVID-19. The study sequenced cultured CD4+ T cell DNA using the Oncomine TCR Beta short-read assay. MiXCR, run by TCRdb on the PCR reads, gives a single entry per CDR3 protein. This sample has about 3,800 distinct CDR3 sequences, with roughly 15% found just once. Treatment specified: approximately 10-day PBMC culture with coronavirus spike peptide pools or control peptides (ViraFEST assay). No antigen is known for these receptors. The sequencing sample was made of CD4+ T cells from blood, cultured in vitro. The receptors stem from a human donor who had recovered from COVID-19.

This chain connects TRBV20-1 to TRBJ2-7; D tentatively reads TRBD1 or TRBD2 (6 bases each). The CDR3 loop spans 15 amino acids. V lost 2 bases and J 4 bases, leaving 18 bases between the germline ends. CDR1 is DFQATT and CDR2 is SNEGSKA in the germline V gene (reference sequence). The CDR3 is CSARIPGRGAYEQYF. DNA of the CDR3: TGCAGTGCTAGAATTCCGGGAAGGGGGGCGTACGAGCAGTACTTC.

CDR3 coding DNA: TGTGCCAGCTACCGTCGGACAGGGAGGAAAGAGACCCAGTACTTC. This gives the protein CASYRRTGRKETQYF. The V gene is TRBV6-1, the J gene TRBJ2-5; 8 bases align to TRBD1. This CDR3 is 15 amino acids long. CDR1 and CDR2 (germline): MNHNS, SASEGT. With V trimmed by 8 bases and J by 3 bases, 11 bases remained unmatched.

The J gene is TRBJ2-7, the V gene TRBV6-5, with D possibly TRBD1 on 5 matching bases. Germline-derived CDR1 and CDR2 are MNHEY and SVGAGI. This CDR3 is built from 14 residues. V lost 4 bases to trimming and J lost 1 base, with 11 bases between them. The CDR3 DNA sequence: TGTGCCAGCAGTTCGAGGACACGTTCCTACGAGCAGTACTTC. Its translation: CASSSRTRSYEQYF.

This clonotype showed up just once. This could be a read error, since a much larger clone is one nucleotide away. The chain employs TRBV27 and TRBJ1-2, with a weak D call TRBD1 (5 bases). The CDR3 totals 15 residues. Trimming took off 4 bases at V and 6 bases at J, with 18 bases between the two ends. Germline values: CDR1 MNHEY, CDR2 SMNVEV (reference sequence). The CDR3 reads CASSSCREGSDGYTF. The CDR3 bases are TGTGCCAGCAGTTCGTGCAGGGAGGGGTCCGATGGCTACACCTTC.

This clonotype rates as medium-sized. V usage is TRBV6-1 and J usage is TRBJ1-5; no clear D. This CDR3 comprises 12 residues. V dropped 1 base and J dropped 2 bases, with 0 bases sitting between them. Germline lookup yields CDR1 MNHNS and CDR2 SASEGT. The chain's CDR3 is CASSEGNQPQHF. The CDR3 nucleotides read TGTGCCAGCAGTGAAGGCAATCAGCCCCAGCATTTT.

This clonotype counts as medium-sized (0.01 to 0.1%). In DNA form, the CDR3 reads TGTGCCAGCAGTGGTAGGGGACAGGGGGCTAATCAGCCCCAGCATTTT. Translating gives CASSGRGQGANQPQHF. The chain carries TRBV6-1 and TRBJ1-5; 12 bases match TRBD1. Germline trimming cut 4 bases from V and 4 bases from J; bases unmatched to any gene: 5. This CDR3 comprises 16 residues. The germline CDR1 and CDR2 sequences are MNHNS and SASEGT.

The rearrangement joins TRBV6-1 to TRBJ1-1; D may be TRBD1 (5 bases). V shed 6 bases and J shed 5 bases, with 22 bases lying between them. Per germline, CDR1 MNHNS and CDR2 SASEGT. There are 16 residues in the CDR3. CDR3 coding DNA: TGTGCCAGCAGCGATCACGACAGAGGGTCGGGGACTGAAGCTTTCTTT. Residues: CASSDHDRGSGTEAFF.

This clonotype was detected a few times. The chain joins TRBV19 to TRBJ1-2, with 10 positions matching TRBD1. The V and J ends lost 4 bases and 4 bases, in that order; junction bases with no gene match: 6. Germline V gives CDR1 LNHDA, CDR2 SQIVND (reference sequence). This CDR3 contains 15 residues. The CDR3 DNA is TGTGCCAGTAGTACGGAAAGACAGGGGGCCTATGGCTACACCTTC. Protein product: CASSTERQGAYGYTF.

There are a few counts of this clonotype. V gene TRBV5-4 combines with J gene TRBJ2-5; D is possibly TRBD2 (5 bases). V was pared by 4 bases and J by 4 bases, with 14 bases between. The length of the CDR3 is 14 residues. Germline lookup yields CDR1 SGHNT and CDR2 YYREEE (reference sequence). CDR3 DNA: TGTGCCAGCAGCCCCACCTCTAGCTCAGAGACCCAGTACTTC. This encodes CASSPTSSSETQYF.

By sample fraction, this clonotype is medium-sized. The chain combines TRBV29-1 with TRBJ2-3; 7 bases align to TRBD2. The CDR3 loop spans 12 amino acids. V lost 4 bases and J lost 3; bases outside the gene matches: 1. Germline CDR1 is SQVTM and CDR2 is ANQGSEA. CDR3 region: CSVGEGTDTQYF. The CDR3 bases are TGCAGCGTTGGGGAGGGAACAGATACGCAGTATTTT.

CDR3 in DNA: TGTGCCTGGGGGAGGAGGGCCTTCGACAATGAGCAGTTCTTC. It translates to CAWGRRAFDNEQFF. This chain joins TRBV30 and TRBJ2-1, with D possibly being TRBD2 (6 bases). V lost 5 bases and J lost 5, with 16 bases in between. Germline V gene sequence: CDR1 GTSNPN, CDR2 SVGIG (reference sequence). This CDR3 has 14 amino acids.

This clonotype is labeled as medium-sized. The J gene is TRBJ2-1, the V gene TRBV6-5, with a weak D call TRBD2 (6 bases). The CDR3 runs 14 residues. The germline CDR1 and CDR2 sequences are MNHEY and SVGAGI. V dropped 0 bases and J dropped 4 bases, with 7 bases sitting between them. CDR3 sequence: CASSYSSGYNEQFF. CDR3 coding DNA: TGTGCCAGCAGTTACTCGAGCGGGTACAATGAGCAGTTCTTC.